The 15 T cell receptor beta chains below all came from one sample that was sequenced in a study of blood T cell repertoires in COVID-19. Clones were read by immunoSEQ multiplex PCR, and TCRdb kept only the in-frame ones, dropping some. Here the sample spans roughly 300,000 clones, more than 70% being singletons. The sample taken for sequencing was peripheral blood. All receptors come from a woman aged 50 to 60 with acute or convalescent COVID-19.

This sequence joins TRBV11-1 and TRBJ2-7; D is unresolved. V was clipped by 2 bases and J by 7 bases, with 12 bases between them. Germline V gives CDR1 SGHAT, CDR2 FQDESV (reference sequence). This CDR3 has 13 residues. In DNA, the CDR3 is TGTGCCAGCAGCTTAACAAACTATAGAGAGCAGTACGTC. Its protein product is CASSLTNYREQYV.

V usage is TRBV4-3 and J usage is TRBJ1-2, with 7 bases lining up with TRBD1. With 4 bases clipped from V and 4 bases from J, the junction kept 9 bases outside the gene matches. The CDR3 spans 15 residues. Germline CDR1 and CDR2: LGHNA and YSLEER. The CDR3 DNA reads as TGCGCCAGCAGCCTCCAGGGGGTCGGAGGCTATGGCTACACCTTC. Translation gives CASSLQGVGGYGYTF.

V and J are TRBV5-1 and TRBJ1-2; weak D call: TRBD1 (5 bases). Trimming shortened V by 0 bases and J by 2 bases, and 11 bases separated the two germline ends. This CDR3 comprises 15 residues. Germline V lookup: CDR1 SGHRS, CDR2 YFSETQ. CDR3 bases: TGCGCCAGCAGCTTGGTACCAGGGATGAACTATGGCTACACCTTC. Its protein is CASSLVPGMNYGYTF.

The rearrangement links TRBV2 to TRBJ1-4; D may be TRBD1 (5 bases). With 5 bases removed from V and 2 bases from J, the gap between germline ends came to 12 bases. CDR1 is SNHLY, CDR2 FYNNEI, per germline. This CDR3 spans 15 amino acids. This CDR3 is CASSLLRGTNEKLFF. The CDR3 bases are TGTGCCAGCAGTCTTCTAAGGGGTACTAATGAAAAACTGTTTTTT.

This chain connects TRBV3-1 (or the pseudogene TRBV3-2) to TRBJ1-3; the D gene is possibly TRBD1 (6 bases). Looked up from germline, CDR1 is LGHDT and CDR2 is YNNKEL (reference sequence). V lost 0 bases to trimming and J lost 1 base, with 16 bases between them. The CDR3 spans 18 residues. The CDR3 spells CASSQDAGDVPSGNTIYF. Here the CDR3 DNA reads TGTGCCAGCAGCCAAGATGCAGGGGACGTACCATCTGGAAACACCATATATTTT.

The gene calls are TRBV28 and TRBJ1-6; 8 bases map to TRBD1. Per the germline V gene, CDR1 is MDHEN and CDR2 is SYDVKM. Unmatched junction bases numbered 11, after V lost 7 bases and J lost 9 bases. The CDR3 covers 15 residues. In DNA, the CDR3 is TGTGCCAGCACCTCTCGAGAGACAGGGGTTTCACCCCTCCACTTT. This codes for CASTSRETGVSPLHF.

The chain recombines TRBV10-3 with TRBJ2-7; 7 nucleotides align to TRBD1. The CDR3 extends over 16 amino acids. Germline values: CDR1 ENHRY, CDR2 SYGVKD. V shed 7 bases, J shed 0 bases, and the junction held 12 bases outside the gene matches. This chain's CDR3 is CAIKIRDSPNSYEQYF. DNA for the CDR3: TGTGCCATCAAAATTCGGGACAGCCCTAACTCCTACGAGCAGTACTTC.

This chain connects TRBV11-2 to TRBJ2-5; 9 bases match TRBD2. The CDR3 length is 16 residues. Germline trimming cut 5 bases from V and 0 bases from J; bases unmatched to any gene: 7. Germline lookup yields CDR1 SGHAT and CDR2 FQNNGV. CDR3 coding DNA: TGTGCCAGCAGCGGGGCCGCTAGCGGGGACCAAGAGACCCAGTACTTC. This translates into CASSGAASGDQETQYF. Full variable domain (remainder filled in from reference TRBV11-2 and TRBJ2-5): EAGVAQSPRYKIIEKRQSVAFWCNPISGHATLYWYQQILGQGPKLLIQFQNNGVVDDSQLPKDRFSAERLKGVDSTLKIQPAKLEDSAVYLCASSGAASGDQETQYFGPGTRLLVL.

Regarding this clone: A much larger clone lies one base from this, so it may be a read error. V is TRBV9 and J is TRBJ1-2, with a tentative D call TRBD1 (6 bases). This CDR3 has 13 residues. V lost 3 bases and J lost 1, with 7 bases in between. From germline, CDR1 is SGDLS and CDR2 YYNGEE. The CDR3 loop is CASSADSNYGYTF. Written as DNA, the CDR3 is TGTGCCAGCAGCGCGGACAGTAACTATGGCTACACCTTC.

This clone appeared a few times. This chain uses TRBV24-1 with TRBJ2-1; no reliable D call. Trimming shortened V by 4 bases and J by 8 bases, and 11 bases separated the two germline ends. This CDR3 spans 13 amino acids. The germline CDR1 and CDR2 sequences are KGHDR and SFDVKD. The CDR3 region is CATSDLYRDEQFF. CDR3 nucleotide sequence: TGTGCCACCAGTGACCTTTACCGGGATGAGCAGTTCTTC.

The CDR3 loop is CASSFQAAEKLFF. CDR3 DNA: TGTGCCAGCAGCTTCCAAGCCGCTGAAAAACTGTTTTTT. This chain links TRBV5-8 with TRBJ1-4; D is unresolved. The CDR3 contains 13 residues. The germline V gene has CDR1 SGHTS and CDR2 YDEGEE. Deletions cut 2 bases from V and 7 bases from J, with 9 bases between.

The chain carries TRBV28 and TRBJ2-3; D not resolved. This CDR3 is 14 amino acids long. CDR1 and CDR2 (germline): MDHEN, SYDVKM. Trimming took 4 bases from V and 4 from J, leaving 12 bases between them. The DNA of the CDR3 is TGTGCCAGCAGTTATAGCAACAAGGCAGATACGCAGTATTTT. Its protein is CASSYSNKADTQYF.

The rearrangement joins TRBV7-2 to TRBJ2-3; D perhaps matches TRBD1 (6 bases). The V and J ends lost 3 bases and 2 bases respectively, with 9 bases between them. CDR1 and CDR2 from the germline V gene are SGHTA and FQGNSA. The CDR3 runs 14 residues. The CDR3 is CASSFTGFTDTQYF. The CDR3 DNA reads TGTGCCAGCAGCTTCACAGGGTTCACAGATACGCAGTATTTT.

The chain is built from TRBV5-4 and TRBJ2-5; 7 bases line up with TRBD2. This CDR3 has 16 amino acids. Germline V CDR1 and CDR2: SGHNT, YYREEE (reference sequence). Germline trimming cut 4 bases from V and 4 bases from J; bases unmatched to any gene: 13. CDR3 coding DNA: TGTGCCAGCAGCCCGGGGCTACTAGCGTCGGGAGAGACCCAGTACTTC. Amino acid sequence: CASSPGLLASGETQYF.

This clone appeared a few times. The rearrangement links TRBV19 to TRBJ1-2; 8 nucleotides match TRBD1. Per germline, CDR1 LNHDA and CDR2 SQIVND (reference sequence). With 7 bases clipped from V and 3 bases from J, the junction kept 1 base outside the gene matches. CDR3 length: 12 residues. The CDR3 nucleotides read TGTGCCAGTACGGACAGGGACTATGGCTACACCTTC. Encoded protein: CASTDRDYGYTF. Full variable domain (missing parts from reference TRBV19 and TRBJ1-2): DGGITQSPKYLFRKEGQNVTLSCEQNLNHDAMYWYRQDPGQGLRLIYYSQIVNDFQKGDIAEGYSVSREKKESFPLTVTSAQKNPTAFYLCASTDRDYGYTFGSGTRLTVV.